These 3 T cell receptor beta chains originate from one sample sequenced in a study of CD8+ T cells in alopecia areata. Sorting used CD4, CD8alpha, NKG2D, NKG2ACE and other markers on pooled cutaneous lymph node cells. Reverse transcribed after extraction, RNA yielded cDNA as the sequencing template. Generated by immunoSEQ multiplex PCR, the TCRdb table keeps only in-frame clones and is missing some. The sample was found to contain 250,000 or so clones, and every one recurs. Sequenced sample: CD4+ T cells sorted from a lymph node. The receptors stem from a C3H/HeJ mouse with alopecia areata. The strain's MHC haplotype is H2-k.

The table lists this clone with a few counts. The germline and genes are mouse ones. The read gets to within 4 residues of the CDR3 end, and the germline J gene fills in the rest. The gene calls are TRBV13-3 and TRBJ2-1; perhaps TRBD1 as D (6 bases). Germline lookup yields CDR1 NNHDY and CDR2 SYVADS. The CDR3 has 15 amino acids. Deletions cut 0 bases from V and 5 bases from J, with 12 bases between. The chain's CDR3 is CASSDETGWDAEQFF. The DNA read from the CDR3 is TGTGCCAGCAGTGATGAAACAGGGTGGGATGCT.

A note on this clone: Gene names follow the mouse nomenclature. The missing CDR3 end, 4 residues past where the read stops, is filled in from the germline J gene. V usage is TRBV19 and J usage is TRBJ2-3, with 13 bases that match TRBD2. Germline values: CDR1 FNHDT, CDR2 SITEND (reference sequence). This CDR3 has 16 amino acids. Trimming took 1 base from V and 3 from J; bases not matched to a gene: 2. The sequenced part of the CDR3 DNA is TGTGCCAGCAGTATAAGGACTGGGGGGGCGGCAGAA. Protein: CASSIRTGGAAE. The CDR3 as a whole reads CASSIRTGGAAETLYF. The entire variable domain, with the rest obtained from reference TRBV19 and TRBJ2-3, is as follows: GGIITQTPKFLIGQEGQKLTLKCQQNFNHDTMYWYRQDSGKGLRLIYYSITENDLQKGDLSEGYDASREKKSSFSLTVTSAQKNEMAVFLCASSIRTGGAAETLYFGSGTRLTVL.

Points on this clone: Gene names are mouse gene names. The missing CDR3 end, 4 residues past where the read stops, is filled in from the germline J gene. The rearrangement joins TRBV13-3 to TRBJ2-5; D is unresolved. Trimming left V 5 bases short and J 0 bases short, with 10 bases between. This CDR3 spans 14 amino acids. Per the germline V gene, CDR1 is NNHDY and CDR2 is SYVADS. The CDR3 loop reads CASRTNLNQDTQYF. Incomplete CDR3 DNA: TGTGCCAGCAGGACAAATCTTAACCAAGAC.